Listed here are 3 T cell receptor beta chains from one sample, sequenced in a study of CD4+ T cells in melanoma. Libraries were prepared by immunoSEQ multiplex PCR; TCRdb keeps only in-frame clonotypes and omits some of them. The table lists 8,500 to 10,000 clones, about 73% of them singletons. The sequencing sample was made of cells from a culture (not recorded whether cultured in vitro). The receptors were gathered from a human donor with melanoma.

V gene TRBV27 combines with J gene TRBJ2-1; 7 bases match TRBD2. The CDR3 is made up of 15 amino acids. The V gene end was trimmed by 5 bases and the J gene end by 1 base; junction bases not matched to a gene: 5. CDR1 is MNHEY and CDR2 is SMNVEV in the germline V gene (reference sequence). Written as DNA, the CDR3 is TGTGCCAGCAGTCCCTGGGAGGGGTCCTACAATGAGCAGTTCTTC. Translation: CASSPWEGSYNEQFF.

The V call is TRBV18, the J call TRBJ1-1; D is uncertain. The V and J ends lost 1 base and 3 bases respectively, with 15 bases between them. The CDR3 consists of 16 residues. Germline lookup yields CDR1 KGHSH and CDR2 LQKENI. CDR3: CASSPQRPVGDTEAFF. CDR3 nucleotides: TGTGCCAGCTCACCACAGCGCCCGGTCGGGGACACTGAAGCTTTCTTT.

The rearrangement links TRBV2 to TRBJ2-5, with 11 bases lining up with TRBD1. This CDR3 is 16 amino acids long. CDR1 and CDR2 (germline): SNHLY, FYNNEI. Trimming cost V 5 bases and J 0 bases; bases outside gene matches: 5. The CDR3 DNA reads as TGTGCCAGCAGTCCGGGACAGGGGGGGTACCAAGAGACCCAGTACTTC. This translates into CASSPGQGGYQETQYF.